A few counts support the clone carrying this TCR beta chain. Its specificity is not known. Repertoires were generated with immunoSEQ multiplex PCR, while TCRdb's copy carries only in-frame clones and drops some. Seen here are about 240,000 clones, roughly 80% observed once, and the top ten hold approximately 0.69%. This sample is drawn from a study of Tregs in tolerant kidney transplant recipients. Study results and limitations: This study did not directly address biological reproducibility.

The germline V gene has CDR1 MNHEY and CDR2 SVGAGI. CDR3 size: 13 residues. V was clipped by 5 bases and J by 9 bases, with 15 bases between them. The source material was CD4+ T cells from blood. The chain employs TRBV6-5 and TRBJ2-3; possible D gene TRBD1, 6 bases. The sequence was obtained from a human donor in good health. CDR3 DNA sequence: TGTGCCAGCAGTCCCTGGACAGCCCGGACGCAGTATTTT. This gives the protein CASSPWTARTQYF.